One sample yielded the 23 T cell receptor beta chains listed below, sequenced in a study of blood T cell repertoires in COVID-19. Sequencing was performed with immunoSEQ multiplex PCR; in TCRdb, only in-frame clones are kept and a portion is missing. Among some 40,000 clones listed, roughly 77% were seen once. The sample consisted of peripheral blood. All receptors derive from an elderly man with active or convalescent COVID-19.

This clone has more than one count but fewer than ten. The chain uses TRBV29-1 and TRBJ2-5, with 9 bases aligning to TRBD1. Germline V lookup: CDR1 SQVTM, CDR2 ANQGSEA. The CDR3 runs to 15 residues. Germline trimming cut 0 bases from V and 5 bases from J; bases unmatched to any gene: 7. The CDR3 sequence: CSVEELQGAGETQYF. The CDR3 DNA reads as TGCAGCGTTGAAGAACTACAGGGGGCCGGGGAGACCCAGTACTTC.

The J gene is TRBJ2-2, the V gene TRBV2, with 10 bases fitting TRBD2. The CDR3 has 15 residues. The germline V gene encodes CDR1 SNHLY and CDR2 FYNNEI. Trimming removed 6 bases from V and 7 bases from J; junction bases left unmatched: 8. The CDR3 spells CASSGRLAGVGELFF. DNA of the CDR3: TGTGCCAGCAGCGGCCGACTAGCGGGTGTCGGGGAGCTGTTTTTT.

This clone was seen a single time. The chain has TRBV5-1 and TRBJ2-7, with D perhaps matching TRBD1 (6 bases). Trimming took off 4 bases at V and 7 bases at J, with 18 bases between the two ends. The CDR3 totals 14 residues. Germline V gives CDR1 SGHRS, CDR2 YFSETQ. CDR3 coding DNA: TGCGCCAGCAGCAAGGGGGACACTGCCTGGGAGCAGTACTTC. It codes for CASSKGDTAWEQYF.

The chain couples TRBV6-6 to TRBJ1-6; D ambiguous. Germline lookup yields CDR1 MNHNY and CDR2 SVGAGI (reference sequence). This CDR3 region has 13 residues. Trimming left V 3 bases short and J 7 bases short, with 7 bases between. The CDR3 reads CASSYTENSPLHF. The CDR3 DNA is TGTGCCAGCAGTTATACCGAGAATTCACCCCTCCACTTT.

This sequence joins TRBV7-9 and TRBJ1-3, with D possibly TRBD1 on 6 matching bases. Germline CDR1 is SEHNR and CDR2 is FQNEAQ (reference sequence). Trimming stripped 2 bases from V and 14 bases from J, with 13 bases between. The CDR3 sequence is 12 residues long. The CDR3 nucleotides are TGTGCCAGCAGCTTAATCGGACAGTCTGTATATTTT. Residues: CASSLIGQSVYF.

The chain recombines TRBV7-6 with TRBJ2-3; 13 bases agree with TRBD2. CDR1 is SGHVS, CDR2 FNYEAQ, per germline. J was trimmed by 5 bases and V by 4 bases; bases with no gene match: 3. The length of the CDR3 is 15 residues. This CDR3 reads CASSWTSGSIDTQYF. For the CDR3, the DNA is TGTGCCAGCAGCTGGACTAGCGGGAGTATAGATACGCAGTATTTT.

V and J are TRBV28 and TRBJ2-3, with TRBD2 as a possible D gene (6 bases). The CDR3 is 16 amino acids. V gave up 7 bases and J gave up 0 bases, with 17 bases separating them. Germline V lookup: CDR1 MDHEN, CDR2 SYDVKM. DNA of the CDR3: TGTGCCAGCATTAGCGGTACAAGGCCTAGCACAGATACGCAGTATTTT. It encodes CASISGTRPSTDTQYF. The full variable domain, in which reference TRBV28 and TRBJ2-3 provide the parts outside the CDR3, is DVKVTQSSRYLVKRTGEKVFLECVQDMDHENMFWYRQDPGLGLRLIYFSYDVKMKEKGDIPEGYSVSREKKERFSLILESASTNQTSMYLCASISGTRPSTDTQYFGPGTRLTVL.

V and J are TRBV7-8 and TRBJ2-7, with D unclear. The CDR3 has 14 residues. The V end lost 1 base, the J end lost 1 base, and 8 bases lay between the germline ends. Looked up from germline, CDR1 is SGHVS and CDR2 is FQNEAQ. The CDR3 spells CASSLELKSYEQYF. The DNA for the CDR3 is TGTGCCAGCAGCTTAGAACTGAAGTCCTACGAGCAGTACTTC.

The rearrangement uses TRBV30 and TRBJ1-5; TRBD1 might be the D (5 bases). The CDR3 has 13 amino acids. Germline V gene sequence: CDR1 GTSNPN, CDR2 SVGIG (reference sequence). The CDR3: CAWGTTSSQPQHF. The CDR3 nucleotides are TGTGCATGGGGGACTACGTCTTCCCAGCCCCAGCATTTT.

This clone was recorded a few times. The rearrangement links TRBV2 to TRBJ2-7; 7 positions match TRBD1. The CDR3 sequence is 13 residues long. V shed 7 bases, J shed 3 bases, and the junction held 6 bases outside the gene matches. Germline lookup yields CDR1 SNHLY and CDR2 FYNNEI. The CDR3 region is CASTAAGGYEQYF. In DNA, the CDR3 is TGTGCCAGCACAGCGGCAGGGGGCTACGAGCAGTACTTC.

The genes are TRBV27 and TRBJ1-5, with D perhaps matching TRBD1 (5 bases). The ends were cut back, 1 base at V and 1 base at J, with 8 bases in the middle. The V gene's germline CDR1 is MNHEY and CDR2 SMNVEV (reference sequence). The CDR3 is 15 residues long. This CDR3 reads CASSLWGGSNQPQHF. CDR3 coding DNA: TGTGCCAGCAGTTTATGGGGCGGAAGCAATCAGCCCCAGCATTTT.

The chain is built from TRBV28 and TRBJ2-7; TRBD2 matches 13 bases. The CDR3 contains 16 residues. Germline CDR1 reads MDHEN; CDR2 reads SYDVKM. V shed 4 bases, J shed 4 bases, and the junction held 7 bases outside the gene matches. CDR3 DNA: TGTGCCAGCAGTTCGTCCGGGACTAGCGGGACGTACGAGCAGTACTTC. Residues: CASSSSGTSGTYEQYF.

The chain couples TRBV5-4 to TRBJ2-2; 7 bases are shared with TRBD2. Germline assignment: CDR1 SGHNT and CDR2 YYREEE (reference sequence). The CDR3 is 15 residues long. V lost 4 bases to trimming and J lost 3 bases; unmatched junction nucleotides: 6. CDR3 protein: CASSPLAGDTGELFF. In DNA, the CDR3 is TGTGCCAGCAGCCCCCTGGCGGGGGACACCGGGGAGCTGTTTTTT.

The V gene is TRBV6-2 or TRBV6-3, the J gene TRBJ2-3, with D maybe TRBD1 (5 bases). There are 12 residues in the CDR3. The germline V gene encodes CDR1 MNHEY and CDR2 SVGEGT. V lost 5 bases, J lost 5 bases, and 8 bases lay in between. This CDR3 is CASSDRRDTQYF. CDR3 in DNA: TGTGCCAGCAGTGACAGACGAGATACGCAGTATTTT.

This chain connects TRBV28 to TRBJ1-3; a possible D gene is TRBD1 (5 bases). Germline lookup yields CDR1 MDHEN and CDR2 SYDVKM. The germline V and J ends were trimmed by 7 bases and 3 bases, with 19 bases remaining between them. The CDR3 is made up of 16 amino acids. DNA for the CDR3: TGTGCCAGCACTCCCCCCCGGGACTTCGATGGAAACACCATATATTTT. This encodes CASTPPRDFDGNTIYF.

There are a few counts of this clone. This sequence joins TRBV9 and TRBJ2-5; TRBD2 matches at 8 bases. The CDR3 is 16 amino acids. Per the germline V gene, CDR1 is SGDLS and CDR2 is YYNGEE. Unmatched junction bases numbered 9, after V lost 3 bases and J lost 2 bases. CDR3 nucleotides: TGTGCCAGCAGCGGGGGAGTAGCGGGAACTCAAGAGACCCAGTACTTC. Translation: CASSGGVAGTQETQYF.

This chain connects TRBV27 to TRBJ2-2; D is undetermined. CDR1 is MNHEY, CDR2 SMNVEV, per germline (reference sequence). This CDR3 is built from 14 residues. Trimming cost V 3 bases and J 4 bases, with 9 bases left between them. The CDR3 loop is CASSFLLSTGELFF. The CDR3 bases are TGTGCCAGCAGTTTTCTCCTGTCCACCGGGGAGCTGTTTTTT.

The rearrangement joins TRBV28 to TRBJ2-7; 7 bases match TRBD2. Looked up from germline, CDR1 is MDHEN and CDR2 is SYDVKM. V shed 9 bases, J shed 2 bases, and the junction held 13 bases outside the gene matches. The CDR3 consists of 15 residues. Here the CDR3 reads CARQRGCLDAYEQYF. CDR3 nucleotide sequence: TGTGCCAGACAGCGGGGATGCCTAGACGCCTACGAGCAGTACTTC.

The chain carries TRBV9 and TRBJ2-3; D is possibly TRBD2 (7 bases). The V gene's germline CDR1 is SGDLS and CDR2 YYNGEE. The CDR3 has 15 amino acids. Trimming took 0 bases from V and 4 from J, leaving 12 bases between them. DNA of the CDR3: TGTGCCAGCAGCGTAGCTACGGGGGGCGCAGATACGCAGTATTTT. Its protein is CASSVATGGADTQYF.

This chain connects TRBV18 to TRBJ1-1; D is possibly TRBD1 (5 bases). Trimming removed 4 bases at V and 4 bases at J, with 13 bases between. The germline V gene encodes CDR1 KGHSH and CDR2 LQKENI. The CDR3 loop spans 14 amino acids. Written as DNA, the CDR3 is TGTGCCAGCTCACTCCCGGGGGGAGGCACTGAAGCTTTCTTT. Translated: CASSLPGGGTEAFF.

The chain employs TRBV10-3 and TRBJ1-2, with D tentatively TRBD1 (6 bases). CDR1 and CDR2 from the germline V gene are ENHRY and SYGVKD. The CDR3 is 12 amino acids. Between the trimmed V and J ends, which lost 3 bases and 8 bases, there was a span of 10 bases. The CDR3 is CAISDGQPGYTF. CDR3 sequence (DNA): TGTGCCATCAGTGACGGACAGCCCGGCTACACCTTC.

The genes are TRBV15 and TRBJ1-4; the D gene is possibly TRBD1 (6 bases). The germline V and J ends were trimmed by 0 bases and 7 bases, with 9 bases remaining between them. Looked up from germline, CDR1 is LNHNV and CDR2 is YYDKDF (reference sequence). The CDR3 extends over 14 amino acids. DNA for the CDR3: TGTGCCACCAGCAGAGACAGGGGCGGTGAAAAACTGTTTTTT. The encoded protein is CATSRDRGGEKLFF.

The CDR3, as DNA: TGTGCCAGCAGTTTATCACCTTGGCAGGGACAGGGGTTAGGTGCCTCCTACGAGCAGTACTTC. Translated: CASSLSPWQGQGLGASYEQYF. The chain links TRBV27 to TRBJ2-7; 10 bases are shared with TRBD1. The germline V gene encodes CDR1 MNHEY and CDR2 SMNVEV (reference sequence). V lost 0 bases and J lost 0; bases outside the gene matches: 17. This CDR3 is 21 amino acids long.